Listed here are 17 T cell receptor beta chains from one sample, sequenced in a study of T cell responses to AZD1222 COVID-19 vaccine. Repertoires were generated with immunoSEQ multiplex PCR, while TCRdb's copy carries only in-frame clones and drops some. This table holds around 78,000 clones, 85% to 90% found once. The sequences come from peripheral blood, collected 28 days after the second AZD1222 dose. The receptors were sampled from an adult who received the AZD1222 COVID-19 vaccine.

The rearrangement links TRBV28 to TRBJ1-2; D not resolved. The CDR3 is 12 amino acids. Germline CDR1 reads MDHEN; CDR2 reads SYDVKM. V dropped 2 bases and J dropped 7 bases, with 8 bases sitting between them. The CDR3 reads CASSLGSRGYTF. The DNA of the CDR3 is TGTGCCAGCAGTTTAGGTTCTCGTGGCTACACCTTC.

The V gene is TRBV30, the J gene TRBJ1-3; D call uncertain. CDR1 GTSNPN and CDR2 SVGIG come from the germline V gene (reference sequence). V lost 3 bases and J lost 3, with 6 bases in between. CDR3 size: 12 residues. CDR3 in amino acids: CAWSVVGNTIYF. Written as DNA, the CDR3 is TGTGCCTGGAGCGTAGTTGGAAACACCATATATTTT.

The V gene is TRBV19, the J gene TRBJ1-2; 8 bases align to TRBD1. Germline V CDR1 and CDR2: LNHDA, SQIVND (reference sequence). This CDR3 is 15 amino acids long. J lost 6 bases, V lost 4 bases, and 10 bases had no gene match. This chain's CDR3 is CASSNSYRGANGYTF. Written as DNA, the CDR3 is TGTGCCAGTAGTAATTCCTACAGGGGGGCGAATGGCTACACCTTC.

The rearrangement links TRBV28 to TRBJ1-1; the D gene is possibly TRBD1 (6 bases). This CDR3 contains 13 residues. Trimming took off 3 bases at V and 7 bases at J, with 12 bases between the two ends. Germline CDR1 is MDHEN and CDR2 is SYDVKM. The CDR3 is CASSLGAWGEAFF. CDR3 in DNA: TGTGCCAGCAGTTTGGGGGCTTGGGGTGAAGCTTTCTTT.

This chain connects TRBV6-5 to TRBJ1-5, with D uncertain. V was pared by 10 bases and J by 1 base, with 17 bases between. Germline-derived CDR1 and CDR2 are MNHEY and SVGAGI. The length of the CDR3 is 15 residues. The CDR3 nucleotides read TGTGCCACCGGCGGAACGGGCGCAAGCAATCAGCCCCAGCATTTT. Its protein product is CATGGTGASNQPQHF.

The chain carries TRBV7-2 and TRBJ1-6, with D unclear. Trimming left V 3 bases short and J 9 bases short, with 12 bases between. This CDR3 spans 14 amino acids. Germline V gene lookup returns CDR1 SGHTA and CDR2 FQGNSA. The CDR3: CASSFRDKLSPLHF. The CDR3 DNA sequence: TGTGCCAGCAGCTTCCGGGATAAACTTTCACCCCTCCACTTT.

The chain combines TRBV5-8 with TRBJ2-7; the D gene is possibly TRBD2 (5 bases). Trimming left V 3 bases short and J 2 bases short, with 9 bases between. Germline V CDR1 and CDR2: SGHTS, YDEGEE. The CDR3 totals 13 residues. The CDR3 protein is CASSSRVTYEQYF. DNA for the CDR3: TGTGCCAGCAGCTCGCGGGTAACCTACGAGCAGTACTTC. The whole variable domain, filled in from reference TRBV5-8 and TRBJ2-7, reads EAGVTQSPTHLIKTRGQQATLRCSPISGHTSVYWYQQALGLGLQFLLWYDEGEERNRGNFPPRFSGRQFPNYSSELNVNALELEDSALYLCASSSRVTYEQYFGPGTRLTVT.

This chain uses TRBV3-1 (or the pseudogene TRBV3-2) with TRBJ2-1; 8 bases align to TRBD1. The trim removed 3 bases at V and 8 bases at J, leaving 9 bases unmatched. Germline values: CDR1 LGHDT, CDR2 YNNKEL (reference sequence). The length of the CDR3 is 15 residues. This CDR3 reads CASSHPAGGTDEQFF. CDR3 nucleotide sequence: TGTGCCAGCAGCCATCCTGCAGGGGGCACGGATGAGCAGTTCTTC.

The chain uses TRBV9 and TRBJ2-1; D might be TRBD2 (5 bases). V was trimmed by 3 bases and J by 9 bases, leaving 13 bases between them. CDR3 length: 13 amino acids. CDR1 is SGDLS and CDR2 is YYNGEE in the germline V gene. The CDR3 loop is CASSAILGSEQFF. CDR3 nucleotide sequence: TGTGCCAGCAGCGCCATACTAGGAAGTGAGCAGTTCTTC.

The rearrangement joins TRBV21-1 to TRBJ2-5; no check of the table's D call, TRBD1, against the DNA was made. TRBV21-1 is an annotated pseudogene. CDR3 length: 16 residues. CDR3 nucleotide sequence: TGTGCCAGCAGCAAAGAAAACAGGGTAAGACAAGAGACCCAGTACTTC. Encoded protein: CASSKENRVRQETQYF.

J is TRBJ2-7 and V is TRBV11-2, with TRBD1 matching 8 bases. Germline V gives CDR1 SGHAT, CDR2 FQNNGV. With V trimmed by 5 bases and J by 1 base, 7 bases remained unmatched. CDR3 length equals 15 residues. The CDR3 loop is CASSPTWDRSYEQYF. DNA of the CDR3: TGTGCCAGCAGCCCTACTTGGGACAGGTCCTACGAGCAGTACTTC. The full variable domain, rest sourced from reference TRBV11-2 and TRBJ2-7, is EAGVAQSPRYKIIEKRQSVAFWCNPISGHATLYWYQQILGQGPKLLIQFQNNGVVDDSQLPKDRFSAERLKGVDSTLKIQPAKLEDSAVYLCASSPTWDRSYEQYFGPGTRLTVT.

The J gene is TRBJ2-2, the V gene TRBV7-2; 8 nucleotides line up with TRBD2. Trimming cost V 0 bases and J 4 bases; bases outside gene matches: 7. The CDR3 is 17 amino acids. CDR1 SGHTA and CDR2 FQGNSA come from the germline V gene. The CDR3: CASSLALRGGRTGELFF. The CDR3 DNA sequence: TGTGCCAGCAGCTTAGCCTTACGGGGGGGCCGCACCGGGGAGCTGTTTTTT. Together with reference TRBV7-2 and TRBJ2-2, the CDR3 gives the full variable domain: GAGVSQSPSNKVTEKGKDVELRCDPISGHTALYWYRQSLGQGLEFLIYFQGNSAPDKSGLPSDRFSAERTGGSVSTLTIQRTQQEDSAVYLCASSLALRGGRTGELFFGEGSRLTVL.

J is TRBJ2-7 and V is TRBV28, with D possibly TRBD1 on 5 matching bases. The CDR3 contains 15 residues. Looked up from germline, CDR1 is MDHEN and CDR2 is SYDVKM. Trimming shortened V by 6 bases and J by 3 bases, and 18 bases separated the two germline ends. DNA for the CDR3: TGTGCCAGCAGCCCTGATCAGGGCCCACTCTACGAGCAGTACTTC. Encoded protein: CASSPDQGPLYEQYF.

For the CDR3, the DNA is TGTGCCAGCACCCCCGGCACCGGCTCCTACGAGCAGTACTTC. Translated, it gives CASTPGTGSYEQYF. This sequence joins TRBV6-5 and TRBJ2-7; D uncertain. Germline V CDR1 and CDR2: MNHEY, SVGAGI. With 7 bases removed from V and 0 bases from J, the gap between germline ends came to 13 bases. The CDR3 sequence is 14 residues long.

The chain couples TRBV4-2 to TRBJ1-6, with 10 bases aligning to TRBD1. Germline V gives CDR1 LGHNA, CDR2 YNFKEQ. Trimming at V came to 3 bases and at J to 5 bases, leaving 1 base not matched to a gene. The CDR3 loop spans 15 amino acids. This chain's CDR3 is CASSQGTGDNSPLHF. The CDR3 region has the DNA TGTGCCAGCAGCCAGGGGACAGGGGATAATTCACCCCTCCACTTT.

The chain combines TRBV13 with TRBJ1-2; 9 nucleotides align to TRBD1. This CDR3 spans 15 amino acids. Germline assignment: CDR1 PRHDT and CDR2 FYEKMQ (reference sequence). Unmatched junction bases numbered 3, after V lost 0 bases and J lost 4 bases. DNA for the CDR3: TGTGCCAGCAGCTTAGGGGACAGGGGAGGCTATGGCTACACCTTC. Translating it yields CASSLGDRGGYGYTF.

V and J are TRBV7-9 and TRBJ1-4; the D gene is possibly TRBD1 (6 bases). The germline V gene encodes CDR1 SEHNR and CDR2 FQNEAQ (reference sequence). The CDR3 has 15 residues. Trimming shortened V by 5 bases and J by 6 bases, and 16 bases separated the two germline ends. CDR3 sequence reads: CASSPRQDGDEKLFF. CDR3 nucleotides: TGTGCCAGCAGCCCTCGACAGGATGGGGATGAAAAACTGTTTTTT.